This T cell receptor (beta chain) came from a study of human T cells and chemical hapten exposure. Study information: Minor volume differences among pooled libraries chiefly drove per-sample TCR yield variation.

V lost 7 bases and J 5 bases, leaving 4 bases between the germline ends. The CDR3 spans 10 residues. CDR1 SGDLS and CDR2 YYNGEE come from the germline V gene. The sample's time point: patch test 3, about 24 weeks after DPC sensitization. Regarding treatment: therapeutic diphenylcyclopropenone sensitization with weekly scalp DPC. TCRdb independently ran MiXCR on the RACE reads; one entry per CDR3 protein. The data hold about 160,000 distinct CDR3 sequences, with roughly 26% observed a single time. This chain connects TRBV9 to TRBJ2-1; D uncertain. The material was whole blood, obtained in connection with sensitization to the hapten diphenylcyclopropenone (DPC). The sequence derives from a woman aged 18-29 years with alopecia areata. Some clones in this sample may be carry-over from other donors' samples. The CDR3 here is CASGNNEQFF. Written as DNA, the CDR3 is TGTGCCAGCGGGAACAATGAGCAGTTCTTC.